This passage covers 25 T cell receptor beta chains from one sample sequenced in a study of blood T cell repertoires in COVID-19. Sequencing was performed with immunoSEQ multiplex PCR; in TCRdb, only in-frame clones are kept and a portion is missing. The sample has some 90,000 clones, 86% seen once. The sample was peripheral blood. The receptors shown here come from an elderly woman with acute or convalescent COVID-19.

This chain connects TRBV5-1 to TRBJ2-1; a weak D match, TRBD2 (6 bases). CDR1 is SGHRS and CDR2 is YFSETQ in the germline V gene. The length of the CDR3 is 14 residues. Deletions cut 2 bases from V and 3 bases from J, with 9 bases between. CDR3 in amino acids: CASSLGGVYNEQFF. The CDR3 region has the DNA TGCGCCAGCAGCTTAGGAGGGGTCTACAATGAGCAGTTCTTC.

The chain employs TRBV6-1 and TRBJ2-7; 11 bases line up with TRBD2. From germline, CDR1 is MNHNS and CDR2 SASEGT. V lost 0 bases and J lost 2; bases outside the gene matches: 6. The CDR3 is 17 amino acids. CDR3 DNA: TGTGCCAGCAGTGAAGCGCTAGCGGGGGGCCCCCCCTACGAGCAGTACTTC. It translates to CASSEALAGGPPYEQYF.

This clone was seen once. V and J are TRBV2 and TRBJ1-5; the D is unclear. The ends were cut back, 0 bases at V and 1 base at J, with 10 bases in the middle. Germline V CDR1 and CDR2: SNHLY, FYNNEI. There are 16 residues in the CDR3. CDR3 in DNA: TGTGCCAGCAGTGAAGCTCGAGGGCGGAGCAATCAGCCCCAGCATTTT. As protein: CASSEARGRSNQPQHF.

The chain employs TRBV2 and TRBJ2-7, with D possibly matching TRBD2 (7 bases). Trimming took 4 bases from V and 3 from J, leaving 10 bases between them. The CDR3 contains 13 residues. The V gene's germline CDR1 is SNHLY and CDR2 FYNNEI. The DNA for the CDR3 is TGTGCCAGCAGTGCGGGGGGCGACTACGAGCAGTACTTC. Translated: CASSAGGDYEQYF.

This chain connects TRBV5-8 to TRBJ2-6; TRBD1 aligns across 9 bases. CDR3 length: 17 amino acids. The V and J ends lost 2 bases and 3 bases, in that order; junction bases with no gene match: 6. From germline, CDR1 is SGHTS and CDR2 YDEGEE. The CDR3 DNA is TGTGCCAGCAGCTTTCCGGGACAGGGTTATGGGGCCAACGTCCTGACTTTC. Amino acids: CASSFPGQGYGANVLTF.

This chain's CDR3 is CASSSDRARSNQPQHF. The CDR3 nucleotides read TGTGCCAGCAGCTCCGACAGGGCTCGGAGCAATCAGCCCCAGCATTTT. The gene calls are TRBV7-8 and TRBJ1-5, with 7 bases aligning to TRBD1. Germline V lookup: CDR1 SGHVS, CDR2 FQNEAQ. This CDR3 comprises 16 residues. V shed 4 bases, J shed 1 base, and the junction held 7 bases outside the gene matches.

This sequence joins TRBV9 and TRBJ2-2, with a tentative D call TRBD2 (6 bases). Trimming removed 0 bases from V and 0 bases from J, with 9 bases in between. Per germline, CDR1 SGDLS and CDR2 YYNGEE. The length of the CDR3 is 16 residues. This CDR3 reads CASSVGRLANTGELFF. CDR3 DNA: TGTGCCAGCAGCGTAGGGAGACTAGCGAACACCGGGGAGCTGTTTTTT.

The chain has TRBV19 and TRBJ2-5, with 8 bases that match TRBD1. The CDR3 spans 16 residues. V was pared by 5 bases and J by 2 bases, with 10 bases of the junction left unmatched. Germline values: CDR1 LNHDA, CDR2 SQIVND (reference sequence). As DNA, the CDR3 is TGTGCCAGTAGTCCCACCCGGACAGGGCTTCAAGAGACCCAGTACTTC. Amino acid sequence: CASSPTRTGLQETQYF.

The V and J genes are TRBV7-9 and TRBJ2-2, with 7 nucleotides matching TRBD1. This CDR3 comprises 15 residues. Per germline, CDR1 SEHNR and CDR2 FQNEAQ (reference sequence). The J segment lost 1 base and the V segment lost 4 bases, leaving 3 bases of the junction unmatched. As DNA, the CDR3 is TGTGCCAGCAGCTGGGGACAGATGAACACCGGGGAGCTGTTTTTT. It codes for CASSWGQMNTGELFF.

This chain links TRBV28 with TRBJ2-7, with a tentative D call TRBD1 (5 bases). CDR3 length: 17 amino acids. Trimming pared 3 bases from V and 2 bases from J, leaving 20 bases between. Germline V CDR1 and CDR2: MDHEN, SYDVKM. CDR3 sequence: CASSLALPPGLAYEQYF. The CDR3 bases are TGTGCCAGCAGTTTGGCGCTTCCTCCAGGGCTAGCCTACGAGCAGTACTTC.

The V call is TRBV11-2, the J call TRBJ1-2, with 8 positions matching TRBD1. From germline, CDR1 is SGHAT and CDR2 FQNNGV. J was trimmed by 2 bases and V by 6 bases; bases with no gene match: 11. There are 16 residues in the CDR3. The CDR3: CASRRSGTGQNYGYTF. The CDR3 nucleotides are TGTGCCAGCAGACGATCTGGGACAGGACAGAACTATGGCTACACCTTC.

This chain's CDR3 is CATSGGANEKLFF. CDR3 nucleotide sequence: TGTGCCACCTCAGGGGGCGCTAATGAAAAACTGTTTTTT. The V and J genes are TRBV24-1 and TRBJ1-4; 8 bases are shared with TRBD1. Germline V gives CDR1 KGHDR, CDR2 SFDVKD. Losses at the gene ends were 9 bases for V and 3 bases for J; bases not matched to a gene: 2. The CDR3 length is 13 residues.

The sample holds a few counts of this clone. This chain connects TRBV10-3 to TRBJ2-3, with 8 bases fitting TRBD2. Germline V CDR1 and CDR2: ENHRY, SYGVKD. The CDR3 spans 14 residues. Trimming at V came to 3 bases and at J to 6 bases, leaving 5 bases not matched to a gene. Here the CDR3 DNA reads TGTGCCATCAGTGAAGCGGGGGCGCCGGATACGCAGTATTTT. This gives the protein CAISEAGAPDTQYF.

The V call is TRBV6-5, the J call TRBJ2-7; 7 bases fit TRBD2. After removal of 6 bases from V and 5 bases from J, the junction contained 4 bases not matched to a gene. Germline V gives CDR1 MNHEY, CDR2 SVGAGI. CDR3 length: 12 amino acids. The CDR3 protein is CASRQAGDEQYF. The CDR3 DNA reads TGTGCCAGCAGACAGGCGGGGGACGAGCAGTACTTC.

J is TRBJ1-6 and V is TRBV6-2 or TRBV6-3; D unclear. Germline V gene lookup returns CDR1 MNHEY and CDR2 SVGEGT. V lost 5 bases and J 10 bases, leaving 12 bases between the germline ends. This CDR3 has 13 amino acids. The CDR3 DNA reads TGTGCCAGCAGTCGCAGAGGAGAATCACCCCTCCACTTT. Protein sequence: CASSRRGESPLHF.

This clone was seen once. V and J are TRBV7-3 and TRBJ2-1, with 11 positions matching TRBD2. V trimming: 5 bases; J trimming: 0 bases; junction bases outside the gene matches: 6. Germline CDR1 reads SGHTA; CDR2 reads FQGTGA. The CDR3 has 17 residues. The CDR3 loop is CASSATSGGSSYNEQFF. CDR3 in DNA: TGTGCCAGCAGCGCTACTAGCGGGGGATCCTCCTACAATGAGCAGTTCTTC.

The rearrangement joins TRBV4-1 to TRBJ2-2; D not resolved. Per the germline V gene, CDR1 is MGHRA and CDR2 is YSYEKL. The CDR3 loop spans 16 amino acids. Trimming took off 1 base at V and 0 bases at J, with 9 bases between the two ends. The CDR3 protein is CASSQVLSANTGELFF. The DNA for the CDR3 is TGCGCCAGCAGCCAAGTGTTGTCAGCGAACACCGGGGAGCTGTTTTTT.

The chain couples TRBV6-1 to TRBJ1-2; a possible D gene is TRBD1 (5 bases). Germline lookup yields CDR1 MNHNS and CDR2 SASEGT. This CDR3 contains 15 residues. The V end lost 6 bases, the J end lost 4 bases, and 18 bases lay between the germline ends. For the CDR3, the DNA is TGTGCCAGCAGCGGCAGGGTAGAAGGGCCCTATGGCTACACCTTC. This sequence encodes CASSGRVEGPYGYTF.

The chain recombines TRBV6-6 with TRBJ1-2; D unclear. CDR1 MNHNY and CDR2 SVGAGI come from the germline V gene (reference sequence). The CDR3 consists of 15 residues. V lost 0 bases and J lost 6, with 14 bases in between. This chain's CDR3 is CASSYSARVDHGYTF. The CDR3 nucleotides read TGTGCCAGCAGTTACTCGGCGAGGGTTGATCATGGCTACACCTTC.

This rearrangement joins TRBV7-9 to TRBJ1-1; TRBD1 matches at 7 bases. Trimming removed 2 bases from V and 1 base from J; junction bases left unmatched: 4. The germline gives CDR1 SEHNR, CDR2 FQNEAQ (reference sequence). The CDR3 totals 15 residues. The CDR3 DNA reads as TGTGCCAGCAGCTTAAGGGGGCGAGAGAACACTGAAGCTTTCTTT. Amino acids: CASSLRGRENTEAFF.

The chain carries TRBV5-1 and TRBJ2-7, with 7 bases identical to TRBD1. The CDR3 extends over 13 amino acids. Germline V CDR1 and CDR2: SGHRS, YFSETQ. The V gene end was trimmed by 4 bases and the J gene end by 6 bases; junction bases not matched to a gene: 7. The CDR3 reads CASSPRTGVEQYF. CDR3 nucleotide sequence: TGCGCCAGCAGCCCTCGGACAGGAGTCGAGCAGTACTTC.

The chain couples TRBV5-4 to TRBJ2-7; a possible D gene is TRBD2 (5 bases). Trimming shortened V by 4 bases and J by 7 bases, and 18 bases separated the two germline ends. Germline V gene sequence: CDR1 SGHNT, CDR2 YYREEE (reference sequence). The CDR3 has 14 residues. This CDR3 reads CASSITSGKGEQYF. The CDR3 DNA sequence: TGTGCCAGCAGCATTACTAGTGGAAAGGGTGAGCAGTACTTC.

The V and J genes are TRBV3-1 (or the pseudogene TRBV3-2) and TRBJ2-3; no clear D. The CDR3 is 14 amino acids. The ends were cut back, 3 bases at V and 2 bases at J, with 9 bases in the middle. Germline V gene data show CDR1 as LGHDT and CDR2 as YNNKEL (reference sequence). DNA of the CDR3: TGTGCCAGCAGCCACGGAGATCCCACAGATACGCAGTATTTT. Protein: CASSHGDPTDTQYF.

The V gene is TRBV7-9, the J gene TRBJ1-2; 7 positions match TRBD1. The CDR3 runs 14 residues. V trimming: 6 bases; J trimming: 0 bases; junction bases outside the gene matches: 4. Germline assignment: CDR1 SEHNR and CDR2 FQNEAQ (reference sequence). CDR3 sequence: CASSPGTANYGYTF. The CDR3 DNA reads TGTGCCAGCAGTCCCGGGACAGCTAACTATGGCTACACCTTC.

The CDR3 region has the DNA TGTGCCAGCTCACCAGATGACAGGGGGAATGAGCAGTTCTTC. This translates into CASSPDDRGNEQFF. The V and J genes are TRBV18 and TRBJ2-1; 9 nucleotides line up with TRBD1. The CDR3 runs to 14 residues. The V segment lost 2 bases and the J segment 7 bases; nucleotides outside the gene matches: 3. Looked up from germline, CDR1 is KGHSH and CDR2 is LQKENI.